This is a list of T cell receptor beta chains from one sample in a study of CXCR3-negative and CXCR3-positive naive CD8 T cells. For each CDR3 protein, TCRdb gives one entry from its re-call of the 5' RACE reads, without DNA. Its listing shows over 5,000 distinct CDR3 sequences. Sample: naive CXCR3+ CD8+ T cells from blood. These receptors originate from a human donor in good health. Some clones in this sample may be carry-over from other donors' samples. Both conserved end residues are part of each CDR3. Size values are once, few and many counts, or a class for expanded clones, and some rows have none.

v_call	cdr3_length	j_call	clone_size	cdr3_aa
TRBV13	11	TRBJ1-1	-	CASSTGPEAFF
TRBV9	16	TRBJ2-5	-	CASSLYGPDSRETQYF
TRBV29-1	13	TRBJ2-7	medium-sized	CSVAIGGAYEQYF
TRBV7-9	15	TRBJ2-1	-	CASSLGPSGADEQFF
TRBV11-3	14	TRBJ2-1	-	CASSPPTNYNEQFF
TRBV20-1	15	TRBJ1-1	medium-sized	CSARDRAAQNTEAFF
TRBV6-2/TRBV6-3	15	TRBJ2-2	-	CASSYSTQGTGELFF
TRBV7-7	16	TRBJ2-2	-	CASSPSPGERTGELFF
TRBV7-8	16	TRBJ2-3	medium-sized	CASSLPRQGPDDTQYF
TRBV7-8	16	TRBJ2-7	medium-sized	CASSLKAGQNPYEQYF
TRBV7-9	12	TRBJ1-2	-	CATLDPTVDYTF
TRBV13	15	TRBJ2-3	-	CASSSKLETTDTQYF
TRBV5-1	17	TRBJ2-5	-	CASSFSLAGPKQETQYF
TRBV19	14	TRBJ1-2	medium-sized	CASSNMGQVDGYTF
TRBV7-2	16	TRBJ2-2	medium-sized	CASSLGKGGDTGELFF
TRBV12-3/TRBV12-4	13	TRBJ1-4	large	CASQGTGDEKLFF
TRBV29-1	15	TRBJ1-4	-	CSVQATGATNEKLFF
TRBV29-1	15	TRBJ2-5	medium-sized	CSVRDRGRSAETQYF
TRBV7-7	15	TRBJ2-1	large	CASSLGTNLYNEQFF
TRBV7-3	14	TRBJ1-4	large	CASSPGQLNEKLFF
TRBV4-1	15	TRBJ2-5	-	CASSQDRTVQETQYF
TRBV20-1	14	TRBJ2-7	medium-sized	CSARDHGRSYEQYF